This T cell receptor beta chain was captured by sequencing in a study of blood T cell repertoires in COVID-19. This CDR3 comprises 12 residues. Germline V gene data show CDR1 as SNHLY and CDR2 as FYNNEI. Trimming left V 9 bases short and J 0 bases short, with 8 bases between. Everyone who took part was roughly 18 to 100 years old, and they came from over 20 US areas. The data were produced by immunoSEQ multiplex PCR, yet TCRdb's version contains in-frame clones alone and is incomplete. The data contain about 400,000 clones, roughly 86% of them singletons. The source is a woman aged 25-40 years who had recovered from COVID-19. The V and J genes are TRBV2 and TRBJ1-1, with D unclear. The sequencing sample was made of PBMCs or T cells enriched from blood (not recorded which). CDR3 amino acids: CARSQVNTEAFF. The DNA for the CDR3 is TGTGCCAGGTCTCAGGTGAACACTGAAGCTTTCTTT.